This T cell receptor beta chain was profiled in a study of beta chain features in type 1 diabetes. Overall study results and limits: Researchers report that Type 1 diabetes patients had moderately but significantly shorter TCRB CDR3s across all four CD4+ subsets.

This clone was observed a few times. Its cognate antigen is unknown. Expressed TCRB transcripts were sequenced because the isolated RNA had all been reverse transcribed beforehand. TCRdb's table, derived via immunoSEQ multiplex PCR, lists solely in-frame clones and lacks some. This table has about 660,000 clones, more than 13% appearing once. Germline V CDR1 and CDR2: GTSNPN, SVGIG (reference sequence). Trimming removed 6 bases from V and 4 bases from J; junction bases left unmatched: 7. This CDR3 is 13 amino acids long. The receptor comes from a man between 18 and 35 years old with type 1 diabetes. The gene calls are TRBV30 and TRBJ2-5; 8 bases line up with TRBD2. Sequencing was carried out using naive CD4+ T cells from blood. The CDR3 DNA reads TGTGCCTGTAACGGGGGGGCCGGAGAGACCCAGTACTTC. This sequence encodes CACNGGAGETQYF.